Listed below are T cell receptor beta chains from one sample, sequenced in a study of molecular identifiers for immune sequencing clone quantification. TCRdb re-derived calls from the PCR reads in MiXCR, one entry per CDR3 protein. This sample yields a few hundred thousand distinct CDR3 sequences, of which about 26% are seen a single time; 0.76% belongs to the top ten. The sequenced material came from naive CD8+ T cells from blood, with Jurkat cell RNA spiked in. These receptors came from a human donor in good health. Some libraries in this study had Jurkat cell RNA spiked in. The CDR3 runs from the conserved cysteine through the conserved F or W. The D gene is left open where the match is weak. Size tells how often a clone was seen (once, few, many) or the class of an expanded clone, and some rows leave it out.

J: TRBJ1-5
V: TRBV28
length: 14
size: few
D: NA
CDR3: CASSSRVNNQPQHF

J: TRBJ2-2
V: TRBV11-2
length: 16
size: few
D: TRBD2
CDR3: CASSSTSGKNTGEPFF

J: TRBJ2-4
V: TRBV12-3/TRBV12-4
length: 14
size: NA
D: TRBD2
CDR3: CASSFLPGGDIQYF

J: TRBJ2-7
V: TRBV5-1
length: 13
size: many
D: TRBD1
CDR3: CASGTGDLSEQYF

J: TRBJ2-7
V: TRBV19
length: 15
size: NA
D: TRBD2
CDR3: CASSIRASGYYEQYF

J: TRBJ1-1
V: TRBV5-3
length: 14
size: NA
D: NA
CDR3: CASSPGEGNTEAFF

J: TRBJ1-1
V: TRBV12-3/TRBV12-4
length: 15
size: few
D: NA
CDR3: CASSPRGGDDTEAFF

J: TRBJ2-4
V: TRBV4-3
length: 18
size: many
D: TRBD1
CDR3: CASSQQRQGALAKNIQYF

J: TRBJ2-2
V: TRBV7-7
length: 14
size: NA
D: NA
CDR3: CASNLNDYTGELFF

J: TRBJ2-7
V: TRBV6-2/TRBV6-3
length: 15
size: NA
D: NA
CDR3: CASSYSPDAAYEQYF

J: TRBJ2-3
V: TRBV7-2
length: 13
size: few
D: TRBD1
CDR3: CASSLPGGDTQYF

J: TRBJ2-2
V: TRBV5-6
length: 17
size: NA
D: NA
CDR3: CASSPHPGRMNTGELFF

J: TRBJ1-2
V: TRBV14
length: 16
size: few
D: TRBD1
CDR3: CASSQVGGRGNYGYTF

J: TRBJ2-1
V: TRBV29-1
length: 13
size: NA
D: TRBD2
CDR3: CSVQRGDYNEQFF

J: TRBJ1-2
V: TRBV19
length: 15
size: few
D: NA
CDR3: CASSINLGQTYGYTF